The clone carrying this T cell receptor beta chain was found a few times. Its antigen is not known. These data come from a study of blood T cells in healthy people across ages. Whole-study results and caveats: Donor CMV status, an unknown factor, possibly confounded changes in expanded clonotypes. The study could not conclusively compare naive and antigen-experienced cells, given its unsorted PBMCs.

Alongside a J-beta primer mix, a sample-barcoded 5' primer served in a second PCR lasting roughly 7 to 11 cycles. The template-switch adaptor, which had 12 random nucleotides, put a tag on each cDNA molecule. TCRdb itself ran the 5' RACE reads through MiXCR, one entry per CDR3 protein. There are over 1,500,000 distinct CDR3 sequences in the sample; around 50% occur only once, and approximately 2.1% lies in the top ten. This sequence originates from a woman in her thirties or forties in good health. Material for sequencing was blood.

The CDR3: CASSGGTSGVGEQFF. CDR3 nucleotide sequence: TGTGCCAGCAGCGGGGGGACTAGCGGGGTCGGCGAGCAGTTCTTC. The rearrangement joins TRBV9 to TRBJ2-1; TRBD2 aligns across 13 bases. The V gene's germline CDR1 is SGDLS and CDR2 YYNGEE. CDR3 length: 15 amino acids. V lost 3 bases and J lost 10; bases outside the gene matches: 7. Full variable domain (missing parts from reference TRBV9 and TRBJ2-1): DSGVTQTPKHLITATGQRVTLRCSPRSGDLSVYWYQQSLDQGLQFLIQYYNGEERAKGNILERFSAQQFPDLHSELNLSSLELGDSALYFCASSGGTSGVGEQFFGPGTRLTVL.